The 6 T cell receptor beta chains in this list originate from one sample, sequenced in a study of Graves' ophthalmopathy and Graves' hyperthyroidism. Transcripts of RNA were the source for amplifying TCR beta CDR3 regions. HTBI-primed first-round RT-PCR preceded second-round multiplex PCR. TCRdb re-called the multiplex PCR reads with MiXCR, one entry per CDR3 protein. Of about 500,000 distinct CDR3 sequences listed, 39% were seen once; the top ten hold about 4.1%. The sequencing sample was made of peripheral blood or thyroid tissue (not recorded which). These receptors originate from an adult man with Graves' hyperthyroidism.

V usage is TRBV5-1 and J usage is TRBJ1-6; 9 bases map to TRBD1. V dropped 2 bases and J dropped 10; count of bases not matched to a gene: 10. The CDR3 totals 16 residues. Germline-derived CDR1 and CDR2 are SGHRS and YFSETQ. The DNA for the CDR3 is TGCGCCAGCAGCTTAACCGGGACAGGGACGGGGTCACCCCTCCACTTT. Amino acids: CASSLTGTGTGSPLHF.

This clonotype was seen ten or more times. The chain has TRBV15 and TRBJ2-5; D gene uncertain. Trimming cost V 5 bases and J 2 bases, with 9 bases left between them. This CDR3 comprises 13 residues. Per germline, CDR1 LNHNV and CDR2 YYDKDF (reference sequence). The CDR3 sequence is CATSDRVQETQYF. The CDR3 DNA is TGTGCCACCAGCGACCGGGTACAAGAGACCCAGTACTTC.

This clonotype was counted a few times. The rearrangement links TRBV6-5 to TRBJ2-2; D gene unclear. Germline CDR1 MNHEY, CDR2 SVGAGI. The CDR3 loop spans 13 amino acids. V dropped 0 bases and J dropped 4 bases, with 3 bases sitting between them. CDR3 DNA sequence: TGTGCCAGCAGTTACTCAGCCACCGGGGAGCTGTTTTTT. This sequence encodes CASSYSATGELFF.

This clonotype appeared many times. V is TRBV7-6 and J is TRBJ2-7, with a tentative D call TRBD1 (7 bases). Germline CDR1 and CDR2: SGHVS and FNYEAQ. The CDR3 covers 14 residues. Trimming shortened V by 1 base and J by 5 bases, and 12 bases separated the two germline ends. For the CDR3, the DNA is TGTGCCAGCAGCTTAGGACAGGGAGGCCACGAGCAGTACTTC. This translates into CASSLGQGGHEQYF.

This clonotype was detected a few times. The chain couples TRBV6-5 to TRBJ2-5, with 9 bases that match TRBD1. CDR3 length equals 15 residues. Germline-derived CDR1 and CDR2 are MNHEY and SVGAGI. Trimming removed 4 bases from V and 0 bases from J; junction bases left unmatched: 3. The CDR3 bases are TGTGCCAGCAGTTTCGGGACAGGGTACCAAGAGACCCAGTACTTC. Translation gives CASSFGTGYQETQYF.

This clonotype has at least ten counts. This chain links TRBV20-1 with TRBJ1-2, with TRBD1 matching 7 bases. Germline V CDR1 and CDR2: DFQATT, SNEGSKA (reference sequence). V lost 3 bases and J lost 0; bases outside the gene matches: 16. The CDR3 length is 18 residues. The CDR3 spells CSASIDGQVAATNYGYTF. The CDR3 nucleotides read TGCAGTGCTAGCATAGATGGACAGGTCGCTGCAACTAACTATGGCTACACCTTC.